The clone carrying this TCR beta chain came up once. The antigen is undetermined. The data originate from a study of cytomegalovirus exposure and HLA in healthy donors. The wider study: A preliminary data release comprised tens of millions of unique TCRs obtained from HLA-typed donors. Whole-study findings and limits: Later analysis suggested most CMV-associated TCR beta chains were HLA-restricted. While the bulk of TCR sequences proved rare, some public TCRs turned up in many donors.

The length of the CDR3 is 12 residues. V dropped 7 bases and J dropped 8 bases, with 12 bases sitting between them. Germline CDR1 MDHEN, CDR2 SYDVKM. It was with 60 Vbeta and 13 Jbeta primers that the PCR ran. Clones were read by immunoSEQ multiplex PCR, and TCRdb kept only the in-frame ones, dropping some. The sample contains around 92,000 clones, over 75% of which appear only once. This TCR derives from a girl aged 2 to 9 in good health and CMV-seropositive. The source material was PBMCs. The chain carries TRBV28 and TRBJ2-1; no clear D gene. This CDR3 reads CASISGLDEQFF. CDR3 sequence (DNA): TGTGCCAGCATTTCCGGGTTGGATGAGCAGTTCTTC.